This entry lists 31 T cell receptor beta chains sequenced from one sample in a study of shared clonotypes between healthy human individuals. TCRdb's copy holds only in-frame clones and misses some; the assay was immunoSEQ multiplex PCR. There are fewer than 1.4 million clones in the sample; 70% to 80% occur only once, and roughly 0.61% lies in the top ten. Sequenced: memory CD4+ T cells from PBMCs. Described subset: CD45RA-negative fraction. The receptors derive from a man aged 18 to 29 in good health. Some clones in this sample may be carry-over from other donors' samples.

The chain uses TRBV10-3 and TRBJ2-2, with D possibly being TRBD2 (6 bases). Germline V lookup: CDR1 ENHRY, CDR2 SYGVKD. Deletions cut 6 bases from V and 0 bases from J, with 11 bases between. This CDR3 contains 15 residues. DNA for the CDR3: TGTGCCATCAGAGGGGACTCCACGAACACCGGGGAGCTGTTTTTT. Translation gives CAIRGDSTNTGELFF.

This chain joins TRBV5-1 and TRBJ1-5, with D possibly matching TRBD1 (5 bases). The CDR3 length is 15 residues. CDR1 is SGHRS, CDR2 YFSETQ, per germline. Trimming removed 4 bases from V and 3 bases from J, with 14 bases in between. CDR3 nucleotide sequence: TGCGCCAGCAGCCCGGGGACGGAACCCAATCAGCCCCAGCATTTT. It yields the protein CASSPGTEPNQPQHF.

This clone was observed at least ten times. The chain uses TRBV5-5 and TRBJ1-5; unclear D gene. Germline values: CDR1 SGHKS, CDR2 YYEKEE (reference sequence). The CDR3 length is 12 residues. The V and J ends lost 1 base and 3 bases respectively, with 2 bases between them. The CDR3 loop reads CASSLINQPQHF. The CDR3, as DNA: TGTGCCAGCAGCTTGATCAATCAGCCCCAGCATTTT. Full variable domain (remainder filled in from reference TRBV5-5 and TRBJ1-5): DAGVTQSPTHLIKTRGQQVTLRCSPISGHKSVSWYQQVLGQGPQFIFQYYEKEERGRGNFPDRFSARQFPNYSSELNVNALLLGDSALYLCASSLINQPQHFGDGTRLSIL.

The chain couples TRBV28 to TRBJ1-1, with D perhaps matching TRBD1 (6 bases). V gave up 4 bases and J gave up 10 bases, with 13 bases separating them. CDR3 length: 12 amino acids. The V gene's germline CDR1 is MDHEN and CDR2 SYDVKM. The CDR3 reads CASSYRGAGAFF. In DNA, the CDR3 is TGTGCCAGCAGTTACCGGGGGGCGGGAGCTTTCTTT.

CDR3 sequence (DNA): TGTGCCAGCAGTCAACGACAGGGGACCTCCTACGAGCAGTACTTC. Translating gives CASSQRQGTSYEQYF. This chain links TRBV27 with TRBJ2-7; 8 nucleotides align to TRBD1. This CDR3 comprises 15 residues. The V gene end was trimmed by 5 bases and the J gene end by 0 bases; junction bases not matched to a gene: 6. Germline V gene lookup returns CDR1 MNHEY and CDR2 SMNVEV (reference sequence).

CDR3: CASSVQSGSSYNEQFF. CDR3 bases: TGTGCCAGCAGCGTCCAATCGGGTAGCTCCTACAATGAGCAGTTCTTC. The rearrangement uses TRBV7-9 and TRBJ2-1; the D is unclear. This CDR3 contains 16 residues. Trimming stripped 5 bases from V and 0 bases from J, with 14 bases between. CDR1 and CDR2 (germline): SEHNR, FQNEAQ (reference sequence).

The chain employs TRBV5-1 and TRBJ2-2, with 9 bases lining up with TRBD2. The junction had 13 bases not matched to a gene; V was cut back by 1 base and J by 6 bases. Germline V gives CDR1 SGHRS, CDR2 YFSETQ. The CDR3 extends over 18 amino acids. In DNA, the CDR3 is TGCGCCAGCAGCTTGACGGGAGCGGGAGGATTTACGGCCGGGGAGCTGTTTTTT. Protein product: CASSLTGAGGFTAGELFF.

The CDR3 reads CASTGGFLTTEQYF. In DNA form, the CDR3 reads TGTGCCAGCACCGGGGGCTTCCTCACTACAGAGCAGTACTTC. V is TRBV2 and J is TRBJ2-7; D tentatively fits TRBD1 or TRBD2 (6 bases each). Trimming removed 7 bases from V and 7 bases from J, with 20 bases in between. CDR1 is SNHLY, CDR2 FYNNEI, per germline. The CDR3 covers 14 residues.

This clone showed up just a few times. CDR3 bases: TGTGCCAGCAGTTTAACGCGTCGGGTCAATGAGCAGTTCTTC. Translation: CASSLTRRVNEQFF. This rearrangement joins TRBV28 to TRBJ2-1; D unclear. The V and J ends lost 2 bases and 6 bases respectively, with 11 bases between them. Germline V lookup: CDR1 MDHEN, CDR2 SYDVKM. The length of the CDR3 is 14 residues.

The chain couples TRBV30 to TRBJ1-5; weak D call: TRBD1 (6 bases). The germline V gene has CDR1 GTSNPN and CDR2 SVGIG (reference sequence). The CDR3 contains 13 residues. Trimming took off 0 bases at V and 6 bases at J, with 9 bases between the two ends. The CDR3 DNA reads TGTGCCTGGAGTGTAGAGGGGGGTCAGCCCCAGCATTTT. It is translated as CAWSVEGGQPQHF.

As concerns this clone: It may be a read error: a sequence one base away is much more abundant. Distinct nucleotide sequences in the sample also encode this CDR3. The V gene is TRBV7-2, the J gene TRBJ2-2; the D is unclear. The CDR3 consists of 13 residues. Germline loops: CDR1 SGHTA, CDR2 FQGNSA. V lost 5 bases, J lost 7 bases, and 11 bases lay in between. The CDR3 region has the DNA TGTGCCAGCAGCCAGACGGATTACGGGGAGCTGTTTTTT. Translation gives CASSQTDYGELFF.

On this clone: Possible read error: a much larger clone is one base away. The chain recombines TRBV30 with TRBJ2-7; D possibly corresponds to TRBD2 (6 bases). The CDR3 is made up of 14 amino acids. CDR1 GTSNPN and CDR2 SVGIG come from the germline V gene (reference sequence). Written as DNA, the CDR3 is TGTGCCTGTCAGTCGGACTACTCCCCCGGCGAGCGGTACTTC. Amino acid sequence: CACQSDYSPGERYF.

V gene TRBV28 combines with J gene TRBJ1-1; 8 bases fit TRBD1. The length of the CDR3 is 16 residues. Looked up from germline, CDR1 is MDHEN and CDR2 is SYDVKM. J lost 1 base, V lost 7 bases, and 11 bases had no gene match. In DNA, the CDR3 is TGTGCCAGCACCAACCTCCCCGGACAGGGGAACACTGAAGCTTTCTTT. Protein: CASTNLPGQGNTEAFF.

This clone occurred many times. The chain is built from TRBV11-2 and TRBJ2-1, with 9 bases identical to TRBD2. The CDR3 has 14 residues. Per germline, CDR1 SGHAT and CDR2 FQNNGV. V shed 3 bases, J shed 9 bases, and the junction held 6 bases outside the gene matches. CDR3 coding DNA: TGTGCCAGCAGCTTTCGCTCTAGCGGGACTGAGCAGTTCTTC. Its protein is CASSFRSSGTEQFF.

The gene calls are TRBV28 and TRBJ2-7, with 10 bases aligning to TRBD2. CDR1 and CDR2 from the germline V gene are MDHEN and SYDVKM. The CDR3 sequence is 14 residues long. With V trimmed by 6 bases and J by 6 bases, 8 bases remained unmatched. The CDR3, as DNA: TGTGCCAGCAGCACACCTAGCGGGAGTAGCGAGCAGTACTTC. The encoded protein is CASSTPSGSSEQYF.

The J gene is TRBJ2-7, the V gene TRBV10-3; 8 bases are shared with TRBD1. CDR1 and CDR2 from the germline V gene are ENHRY and SYGVKD. Trimming removed 6 bases from V and 4 bases from J; junction bases left unmatched: 2. The CDR3 has 12 residues. CDR3 amino acids: CAIRDREYEQYF. The CDR3 bases are TGTGCCATCAGGGACAGGGAGTACGAGCAGTACTTC.

The chain joins TRBV27 to TRBJ1-4; D unresolved. Germline V lookup: CDR1 MNHEY, CDR2 SMNVEV (reference sequence). The CDR3 sequence is 14 residues long. V shed 6 bases and J shed 3 bases, with 11 bases lying between them. The CDR3 reads CASSTVLANEKLFF. Written as DNA, the CDR3 is TGTGCCAGCAGCACAGTACTCGCTAATGAAAAACTGTTTTTT.

The gene calls are TRBV6-6 and TRBJ1-5; the D is unclear. Trimming pared 6 bases from V and 3 bases from J, leaving 18 bases between. Germline V CDR1 and CDR2: MNHNY, SVGAGI (reference sequence). This CDR3 spans 16 amino acids. CDR3 amino acids: CASRLALPGYNQPQHF. The CDR3 bases are TGTGCCAGCAGGTTAGCACTTCCGGGGTACAATCAGCCCCAGCATTTT.

The J gene is TRBJ1-2, the V gene TRBV11-1, with 9 bases matching TRBD1. This CDR3 is 15 amino acids long. V dropped 5 bases and J dropped 7; count of bases not matched to a gene: 11. Germline loops: CDR1 SGHAT, CDR2 FQDESV (reference sequence). In nucleotides, the CDR3 is TGTGCCAGCAGCCAGAGGGCACAGGGGGCGTCTGGCTACACCTTC. Residues: CASSQRAQGASGYTF.

This sequence joins TRBV7-2 and TRBJ2-7; 10 bases align to TRBD2. Germline V gene data show CDR1 as SGHTA and CDR2 as FQGNSA. Trimming cost V 0 bases and J 2 bases; bases outside gene matches: 4. The CDR3 spans 16 residues. As DNA, the CDR3 is TGTGCCAGCAGCTTAGCCGGGACTAGCGCGACCTACGAGCAGTACTTC. Translated: CASSLAGTSATYEQYF.

This clone appeared a single time. This CDR3 is also generated by other DNA sequences in the sample. The chain links TRBV5-1 to TRBJ2-1; 11 bases fit TRBD2. Looked up from germline, CDR1 is SGHRS and CDR2 is YFSETQ. This CDR3 spans 17 amino acids. V lost 0 bases, J lost 1 base, and 3 bases stayed unmatched. The DNA of the CDR3 is TGCGCCAGCAGCTTGGCCCTAGCGGGAGGTTCCTACAATGAGCAGTTCTTC. This translates into CASSLALAGGSYNEQFF.

The chain couples TRBV18 to TRBJ2-5; D remains ambiguous. Germline CDR1 reads KGHSH; CDR2 reads LQKENI. The CDR3 loop spans 19 amino acids. Trimming shortened V by 1 base and J by 4 bases, and 25 bases separated the two germline ends. CDR3 bases: TGTGCCAGCTCACCACTGAATGGAGAGGATGGAATAGCAGGAGAGACCCAGTACTTC. Translating gives CASSPLNGEDGIAGETQYF. The variable domain in full, with the rest retrieved from reference TRBV18 and TRBJ2-5, is NAGVMQNPRHLVRRRGQEARLRCSPMKGHSHVYWYRQLPEEGLKFMVYLQKENIIDESGMPKERFSAEFPKEGPSILRIQQVVRGDSAAYFCASSPLNGEDGIAGETQYFGPGTRLLVL.

This clone was detected ten times or more. The chain combines TRBV29-1 with TRBJ2-1, with D perhaps matching TRBD2 (5 bases). The CDR3 runs to 13 residues. CDR1 SQVTM and CDR2 ANQGSEA come from the germline V gene. V lost 3 bases and J lost 11, with 17 bases in between. CDR3 protein: CSVDSTTRKKQFF. The CDR3 region has the DNA TGCAGCGTTGATTCGACTACTCGAAAGAAGCAGTTCTTC.

The rearrangement uses TRBV29-1 and TRBJ1-4, with D possibly being TRBD1 (6 bases). CDR3 size: 13 residues. CDR1 is SQVTM, CDR2 ANQGSEA, per germline. V was pared by 4 bases and J by 4 bases, with 10 bases between. Written as DNA, the CDR3 is TGCAGCGTTGGGACAGACCTTAATGAAAAACTGTTTTTT. Translated: CSVGTDLNEKLFF.

V gene TRBV18 combines with J gene TRBJ2-3, with 11 bases identical to TRBD2. The CDR3 sequence is 15 residues long. The V segment lost 4 bases and the J segment 0 bases; nucleotides outside the gene matches: 0. The germline gives CDR1 KGHSH, CDR2 LQKENI. As DNA, the CDR3 is TGTGCCAGCTCACGGACTAGCGGGAGCACAGATACGCAGTATTTT. Its translation is CASSRTSGSTDTQYF.

In DNA form, the CDR3 reads TGTGCCACCAGCCCCCTCATCACGCCGGGCTCCTACAATGAGCAGTTCTTC. Protein: CATSPLITPGSYNEQFF. The V call is TRBV15, the J call TRBJ2-1; D is undetermined. The CDR3 is 17 residues long. Trimming stripped 5 bases from V and 0 bases from J, with 17 bases between. Looked up from germline, CDR1 is LNHNV and CDR2 is YYDKDF (reference sequence).

The chain combines TRBV29-1 with TRBJ2-7, with TRBD2 identical over 9 bases. Germline loops: CDR1 SQVTM, CDR2 ANQGSEA. CDR3 size: 13 residues. Unmatched junction bases numbered 6, after V lost 3 bases and J lost 6 bases. DNA of the CDR3: TGCAGCGTTGAGGGACTAGCAAGAGGCGAGCAGTACTTC. It translates to CSVEGLARGEQYF.

This chain links TRBV25-1 with TRBJ2-3, with 12 bases aligning to TRBD2. Per germline, CDR1 MGHDK and CDR2 SYGVNS. Trimming removed 6 bases from V and 7 bases from J; junction bases left unmatched: 5. The CDR3 is 14 residues long. CDR3 residues: CASRGTSGPHTQYF. CDR3 nucleotides: TGTGCCAGCAGAGGGACTAGCGGGCCCCATACGCAGTATTTT.

The rearrangement links TRBV11-2 to TRBJ2-1; 8 positions agree with TRBD2. CDR3 size: 15 residues. Germline values: CDR1 SGHAT, CDR2 FQNNGV. V lost 5 bases and J lost 9; bases outside the gene matches: 12. The CDR3 nucleotides read TGTGCCAGCAGCCCCCTCCGCGGGAGGAGGAGTGAGCAGTTCTTC. Its translation: CASSPLRGRRSEQFF.

This chain joins TRBV5-6 and TRBJ2-1; a possible D gene is TRBD2 (5 bases). This CDR3 is built from 16 residues. Germline values: CDR1 SGHDT, CDR2 YYEEEE. Trimming cost V 1 base and J 0 bases, with 11 bases left between them. The CDR3 nucleotides read TGTGCCAGCAGCTTGAGGCGAGGGCACTCCTACAATGAGCAGTTCTTC. It is translated as CASSLRRGHSYNEQFF.

There are a few counts of this clone. This chain links TRBV15 with TRBJ2-7, with 9 bases lining up with TRBD2. The J segment lost 1 base and the V segment lost 1 base, leaving 11 bases of the junction unmatched. The CDR3 loop spans 18 amino acids. Germline V CDR1 and CDR2: LNHNV, YYDKDF (reference sequence). The chain's CDR3 is CATSRVGAGGRGSYEQYF. DNA of the CDR3: TGTGCCACCAGCAGAGTTGGAGCGGGAGGCCGAGGGTCCTACGAGCAGTACTTC.